This T cell receptor (beta chain) was identified in a study of T cell responses to AZD1222 COVID-19 vaccine. Overall study results and limits: Donors skewed white British and female; clonal diversity was possibly underestimated. Only a handful of people who got AZD1222 tested seropositive at baseline.

Generated by immunoSEQ multiplex PCR, the TCRdb table keeps only in-frame clones and is missing some. This table has about 81,000 clones, approximately 89% appearing once. On this clone: Its antigen is undetermined.

Second-dose schedules of about 4 or about 12 weeks were combined. V lost 7 bases to trimming and J lost 2 bases, with 12 bases between them. Germline CDR1 is MRHNA and CDR2 is SNTAGT. The CDR3 sequence is 13 residues long. This TCR came from an adult who received the AZD1222 COVID-19 vaccine. The rearrangement uses TRBV6-4 and TRBJ2-7; possibly TRBD2 for D (5 bases). This specimen consisted of peripheral blood, obtained 28 days after the second AZD1222 dose. The CDR3 spells CASNLERTYEQYF. The CDR3 nucleotides read TGTGCCAGCAACTTAGAGCGGACCTACGAGCAGTACTTC.